These 17 T cell receptor beta chains came from one sample sequenced in a study of blood T cell repertoires in COVID-19 (dated by TCRdb to the early 2020s). Preparation of the library involved the immunoSEQ multiplex PCR assay. TCRdb's version of the immuneACCESS table is confined to in-frame rearrangements and falls short of the full clone set. An unresolved V gene accounts for under half of the shortfall where checked; the remainder is of unknown origin. This sample gives around 400,000 clones in total; under 90% of them show up just once. The ten top clones hold 1.7% of the sample. The sequencing input was PBMCs or T cells enriched from blood (not recorded which). Receptors were obtained from a woman younger than 45 who had recovered from COVID-19.

The chain is built from TRBV3-1 (or the pseudogene TRBV3-2) and TRBJ1-2, with 7 bases aligning to TRBD1. There are 12 residues in the CDR3. Germline V CDR1 and CDR2: LGHDT, YNNKEL (reference sequence). Trimming took 6 bases from V and 8 from J; bases not matched to a gene: 6. DNA for the CDR3: TGTGCCAGCAGTATTGGGACAGAGGGCTACACCTTC. This translates into CASSIGTEGYTF.

This clone showed up many times. The chain combines TRBV13 with TRBJ2-1, with D possibly being TRBD2 (6 bases). This CDR3 contains 15 residues. Trimming shortened V by 6 bases and J by 4 bases, and 16 bases separated the two germline ends. Per the germline V gene, CDR1 is PRHDT and CDR2 is FYEKMQ (reference sequence). In DNA form, the CDR3 reads TGTGCCAGCAGATGGGCGGGACTCATTTACAATGAGCAGTTCTTC. It encodes CASRWAGLIYNEQFF.

In DNA, the CDR3 is TGCAGCGTCCTAGGAGTACCGGCAGAGAGCTCCTACGAGCAGTACTTC. It yields the protein CSVLGVPAESSYEQYF. The V call is TRBV29-1, the J call TRBJ2-7; D uncertain. V gave up 6 bases and J gave up 0 bases, with 21 bases separating them. Germline V CDR1 and CDR2: SQVTM, ANQGSEA. This CDR3 is built from 16 residues.

The CDR3 loop is CASSGGSSYTF. The CDR3 DNA is TGTGCCAGTTCAGGGGGAAGTTCCTACACCTTC. The V and J genes are TRBV19 and TRBJ1-2; 7 nucleotides align to TRBD1. Germline lookup yields CDR1 LNHDA and CDR2 SQIVND (reference sequence). CDR3 length: 11 amino acids. The V and J ends lost 8 bases and 10 bases, in that order; junction bases with no gene match: 7.

CDR3 DNA: TGCAGTGCTAGGGCCTATGGCTACACCTTC. Amino acids: CSARAYGYTF. The V gene is TRBV20-1, the J gene TRBJ1-2, with D unresolved. The CDR3 runs to 10 residues. V was shortened by 3 bases and J by 4 bases, with 3 bases between the two germline ends. Germline V gene lookup returns CDR1 DFQATT and CDR2 SNEGSKA (reference sequence).

The count of this clone is one. The chain combines TRBV11-3 with TRBJ2-3, with a weak D call TRBD1 (5 bases). Germline V gene data show CDR1 as SGHNT and CDR2 as YENEEA. The V end lost 4 bases, the J end lost 6 bases, and 17 bases lay between the germline ends. The CDR3 has 15 residues. This chain's CDR3 is CASSWTNDRGDTQYF. The CDR3 DNA is TGTGCCAGCAGCTGGACGAATGATAGGGGTGATACGCAGTATTTT.

The gene calls are TRBV29-1 and TRBJ2-7, with D possibly being TRBD2 (5 bases). Germline values: CDR1 SQVTM, CDR2 ANQGSEA. V was cut by 0 bases and J by 5 bases, with 8 bases left in between. The CDR3 totals 12 residues. CDR3 residues: CSVEDSGNEQYF. CDR3 coding DNA: TGCAGCGTTGAAGATTCGGGGAACGAGCAGTACTTC.

The chain has TRBV29-1 and TRBJ1-1, with D perhaps TRBD1 (5 bases). Germline values: CDR1 SQVTM, CDR2 ANQGSEA. Trimming left V 3 bases short and J 4 bases short, with 15 bases between. This CDR3 region has 14 residues. For the CDR3, the DNA is TGCAGCGTTGAGGCCGCCGGGGGGGGCACTGAAGCTTTCTTT. It is translated as CSVEAAGGGTEAFF.

The chain links TRBV18 to TRBJ1-2; 10 bases match TRBD1. The CDR3 runs 15 residues. The V and J ends lost 6 bases and 3 bases, in that order; junction bases with no gene match: 7. Germline loops: CDR1 KGHSH, CDR2 LQKENI. The CDR3 DNA sequence: TGTGCCAGCTCGCCTGACAGGGGGCGCGACTATGGCTACACCTTC. As protein: CASSPDRGRDYGYTF.

This chain uses TRBV7-2 with TRBJ1-1, with 9 positions matching TRBD1. V dropped 7 bases and J dropped 4; count of bases not matched to a gene: 10. The CDR3 covers 15 residues. The germline V gene has CDR1 SGHTA and CDR2 FQGNSA. In DNA form, the CDR3 reads TGTGCCAGCACAAAAGAAGGGACAGGGTTCACTGAAGCTTTCTTT. Its translation is CASTKEGTGFTEAFF.

The chain has TRBV20-1 and TRBJ1-2; D may be TRBD1 (5 bases). The CDR3 spans 13 residues. Germline lookup yields CDR1 DFQATT and CDR2 SNEGSKA (reference sequence). Trimming took 4 bases from V and 5 from J, leaving 14 bases between them. This chain's CDR3 is CSATDRQYYGYTF. The CDR3 DNA reads TGCAGTGCTACTGATCGACAGTATTATGGCTACACCTTC.

The V gene is TRBV18, the J gene TRBJ2-1; 10 nucleotides match TRBD2. Per germline, CDR1 KGHSH and CDR2 LQKENI. This CDR3 is 15 amino acids long. V shed 3 bases and J 10 bases; nucleotides not matched to a gene: 9. CDR3 sequence reads: CASSPPSGRIGEQFF. The DNA for the CDR3 is TGTGCCAGCTCACCCCCTAGCGGGAGAATTGGGGAGCAGTTCTTC.

This CDR3 is CAGRGNTEAFF. The CDR3 DNA follows: TGTGCCGGGAGGGGTAACACTGAAGCTTTCTTT. The V call is TRBV2, the J call TRBJ1-1; tentatively, D is TRBD1 (5 bases). This CDR3 contains 11 residues. V lost 11 bases and J 2 bases, leaving 9 bases between the germline ends. Per germline, CDR1 SNHLY and CDR2 FYNNEI.

This chain connects TRBV3-1 (or the pseudogene TRBV3-2) to TRBJ1-1; no definite D call. Trimming removed 0 bases at V and 0 bases at J, with 11 bases between. The CDR3 covers 16 residues. Germline-derived CDR1 and CDR2 are LGHDT and YNNKEL (reference sequence). CDR3 in DNA: TGTGCCAGCAGCCAAGACGCTTATAGTCTGAACACTGAAGCTTTCTTT. Its protein product is CASSQDAYSLNTEAFF.

The V gene is TRBV30, the J gene TRBJ1-5, with a tentative D call TRBD1 (6 bases). Per germline, CDR1 GTSNPN and CDR2 SVGIG (reference sequence). The CDR3 length is 14 residues. Trimming cost V 2 bases and J 2 bases, with 10 bases left between them. CDR3 protein: CAWSPGHRNQPQHF. The CDR3, as DNA: TGTGCCTGGAGTCCGGGACACCGCAATCAGCCCCAGCATTTT.

The chain carries TRBV7-9 and TRBJ1-1; D gene ambiguous. This CDR3 spans 12 amino acids. Deletions cut 4 bases from V and 8 bases from J, with 11 bases between. Germline CDR1 and CDR2: SEHNR and FQNEAQ (reference sequence). The CDR3 protein is CASSSPLEEAFF. CDR3 nucleotides: TGTGCCAGCAGCTCTCCCTTAGAGGAAGCTTTCTTT. Together with reference TRBV7-9 and TRBJ1-1, the CDR3 gives the full variable domain: DTGVSQNPRHKITKRGQNVTFRCDPISEHNRLYWYRQTLGQGPEFLTYFQNEAQLEKSRLLSDRFSAERPKGSFSTLEIQRTEQGDSAMYLCASSSPLEEAFFGQGTRLTVV.

The genes are TRBV7-3 and TRBJ2-1, with 10 positions matching TRBD2. Germline V gene data show CDR1 as SGHTA and CDR2 as FQGTGA. The CDR3 spans 15 residues. Trimming removed 5 bases from V and 10 bases from J; junction bases left unmatched: 11. The CDR3 spells CASSPSGGVPSEQFF. DNA for the CDR3: TGTGCCAGCAGCCCGAGCGGGGGGGTACCTAGCGAGCAGTTCTTC. Based on the CDR3 plus reference TRBV7-3 and TRBJ2-1, the full variable domain is GAGVSQTPSNKVTEKGKYVELRCDPISGHTALYWYRQSLGQGPEFLIYFQGTGAADDSGLPNDRFFAVRPEGSVSTLKIQRTERGDSAVYLCASSPSGGVPSEQFFGPGTRLTVL.